This T cell receptor beta chain was sequenced in a study of early T cells in non-severe SARS-CoV-2 infection. Study in general: Chains were not paired, and sequencing was done on bulk RNA from unsorted whole blood.

The sample holds a few counts of this clonotype. Its cognate antigen is unknown. Individually, cDNA molecules had unique molecular identifiers attached to them. TCRdb re-called the 5' RACE reads with MiXCR, one entry per CDR3 protein. The sample lists about 69,000 distinct CDR3 sequences, approximately 13% occurring once. General observations from the study: Using VDJdb, the matching emphasized anti-spike CD8 responses while missing private and CD4 specificities.

This CDR3 is built from 14 residues. V was clipped by 3 bases and J by 3 bases, with 10 bases between them. Germline V gene sequence: CDR1 SGHTA, CDR2 FQGNSA. The clonotype was recovered from an adult who was a healthcare worker with PCR-confirmed SARS-CoV-2 infection or an uninfected control (not recorded which). V and J are TRBV7-2 and TRBJ2-3; D unresolved. The sample taken for sequencing was whole blood. This CDR3 reads CASSFDLLTDTQYF. As DNA, the CDR3 is TGTGCCAGCAGCTTTGATCTCTTAACAGATACGCAGTATTTT.